A single sample gave rise to the 4 T cell receptor beta chains below, sequenced in a study of blood T cells in healthy people across ages. Using a J-beta primer mix together with a sample-barcoded 5' primer, a second PCR was run for about 7 to 12 cycles. TCRdb passed the 5' RACE reads through MiXCR, listing each CDR3 protein once. The data show around 1.1 million distinct CDR3 sequences, with around two fifths seen just once and about an eighth held by the top ten. Sequencing was done on a sample of blood. The receptor set was obtained from a man between 18 and 35 years old in good health.

This clonotype was detected only a few times. The chain couples TRBV12-3 or TRBV12-4 to TRBJ1-1; D may be TRBD1 (5 bases). Trimming shortened V by 5 bases and J by 4 bases, and 14 bases separated the two germline ends. There are 14 residues in the CDR3. The CDR3 DNA is TGTGCCAGCAGTCGCAGGGCTTTCGGCACTGAAGCTTTCTTT. This codes for CASSRRAFGTEAFF.

The chain has TRBV14 and TRBJ2-7; D unclear. The CDR3 extends over 13 amino acids. Germline CDR1 and CDR2: SGHDN and FVKESK. V lost 1 base to trimming and J lost 8 bases, with 12 bases between them. For the CDR3, the DNA is TGTGCCAGCAGCCAAGGGAACAAGAGGCAGCAGTACTTC. Protein sequence: CASSQGNKRQQYF.

The CDR3 DNA is TGCGCCAGCAGCTTGGGTTCCCGACCGTACGATACGCAGTATTTT. Encoded protein: CASSLGSRPYDTQYF. The genes are TRBV5-1 and TRBJ2-3, with D unresolved. Trimming pared 0 bases from V and 6 bases from J, leaving 14 bases between. Looked up from germline, CDR1 is SGHRS and CDR2 is YFSETQ. The CDR3 length is 15 residues.

This clonotype has a handful of counts. This chain uses TRBV12-3 or TRBV12-4 with TRBJ2-3; 7 nucleotides match TRBD2. This CDR3 comprises 16 residues. V lost 4 bases to trimming and J lost 2 bases; unmatched junction nucleotides: 9. The CDR3 DNA reads as TGTGCCAGCAGTTCCGCTATAGGACTAGTCACAGATACGCAGTATTTT. Translating gives CASSSAIGLVTDTQYF.